This T cell receptor (beta chain) appears in the sequencing data of a study of CXCR3-negative and CXCR3-positive naive CD8 T cells. Study-wide points: Diversity proved comparably high across both naive subsets and much lower in memory CD8+ cells.

Details on this clonotype: Its antigen is not identified.

The TRB cDNA libraries were prepared by 5' RACE with UMI labels. TCRdb re-called the 5' RACE reads; every CDR3 protein appears as one record, without DNA. This sample's table has just under 45,000 distinct CDR3 sequences. Input material: memory CD8+ T cells from blood. The clonotype originates from a human donor in good health. Some clones in this sample may be carry-over from other donors' samples.

The CDR3 here is CASSLAVSVGGPPGYNEQFF. The gene calls are TRBV5-1 and TRBJ2-1; absent DNA, TCRdb's TRBD2 call cannot be checked. From germline, CDR1 is SGHRS and CDR2 YFSETQ. This CDR3 has 20 residues.